The 8 T cell receptor beta chains below were found in one sample sequenced in a study of CD8+ T cells in alopecia areata. RNA extraction was followed by reverse transcription into cDNA, which acted as the sequencing template. The protocol was immunoSEQ multiplex PCR, while the TCRdb copy is restricted to in-frame clones and leaves out a portion. The sample has 140,000 or so clones; around 49% are singletons. The sample was CD4+ T cells sorted from blood, taken at week 0. These receptors all come from a human donor with alopecia areata.

This clone was seen more than once but under ten times. The chain is built from TRBV7-9 and TRBJ1-3, with D perhaps TRBD1 (5 bases). The V gene lost 5 bases and the J gene lost 4 bases, with 21 bases spanning the gap. Per germline, CDR1 SEHNR and CDR2 FQNEAQ (reference sequence). There are 17 residues in the CDR3. The chain's CDR3 is CASSPDVVGVSGNTIYF. CDR3 nucleotides: TGTGCCAGCAGCCCAGACGTGGTGGGGGTTTCAGGAAACACCATATATTTT.

V usage is TRBV29-1 and J usage is TRBJ2-3; 8 nucleotides line up with TRBD1. Germline-derived CDR1 and CDR2 are SQVTM and ANQGSEA. The CDR3 has 14 residues. Losses at the gene ends were 4 bases for V and 4 bases for J; bases not matched to a gene: 7. The CDR3: CSVGGQGSPDTQYF. CDR3 coding DNA: TGCAGCGTTGGAGGACAGGGTTCGCCAGATACGCAGTATTTT.

In this sample, this clone turned up a few times. This chain connects TRBV6-5 to TRBJ2-7; 10 nucleotides align to TRBD1. V lost 8 bases to trimming and J lost 4 bases; unmatched junction nucleotides: 11. CDR1 and CDR2 (germline): MNHEY, SVGAGI. This CDR3 comprises 15 residues. CDR3 region: CASYGRDRGRYEQYF. DNA for the CDR3: TGTGCCAGCTACGGACGTGACAGGGGGCGGTACGAGCAGTACTTC.

The chain couples TRBV29-1 to TRBJ2-7; 10 nucleotides line up with TRBD2. The CDR3 covers 13 residues. The ends lost 6 bases at V and 2 bases at J; junction bases unmatched: 4. Germline assignment: CDR1 SQVTM and CDR2 ANQGSEA. The CDR3 DNA follows: TGCAGCGTCACCGGGACTAGCGCCTACGAGCAGTACTTC. It translates to CSVTGTSAYEQYF.

The chain joins TRBV10-3 to TRBJ2-1, with 12 bases lining up with TRBD1. The germline V gene encodes CDR1 ENHRY and CDR2 SYGVKD. This CDR3 comprises 14 residues. Germline trimming cut 6 bases from V and 7 bases from J; bases unmatched to any gene: 4. The CDR3 protein is CAIRGTGGRNEQFF. In nucleotides, the CDR3 is TGTGCCATCAGGGGGACAGGGGGCAGGAATGAGCAGTTCTTC.

The chain joins TRBV7-2 to TRBJ1-1; 10 bases fit TRBD1. This CDR3 is built from 14 residues. Germline CDR1 SGHTA, CDR2 FQGNSA. Germline trimming cut 5 bases from V and 4 bases from J; bases unmatched to any gene: 4. This CDR3 is CASSIRTGGTEAFF. CDR3 nucleotides: TGTGCCAGCAGCATTAGGACAGGGGGCACTGAAGCTTTCTTT.

There are many counts of this clone. V usage is TRBV14 and J usage is TRBJ2-7; D is ambiguous. The V end was cut by 4 bases, the J end by 7 bases, with 14 bases between. The germline V gene has CDR1 SGHDN and CDR2 FVKESK. The CDR3 runs to 13 residues. CDR3 in amino acids: CASSRDWGWEQYF. The DNA for the CDR3 is TGTGCCAGCAGCCGTGACTGGGGATGGGAGCAGTACTTC. The whole variable domain, remainder taken from reference TRBV14 and TRBJ2-7, is EAGVTQFPSHSVIEKGQTVTLRCDPISGHDNLYWYRRVMGKEIKFLLHFVKESKQDESGMPNNRFLAERTGGTYSTLKVQPAELEDSGVYFCASSRDWGWEQYFGPGTRLTVT.

V usage is TRBV6-5 and J usage is TRBJ2-5, with 9 bases identical to TRBD2. Germline assignment: CDR1 MNHEY and CDR2 SVGAGI. J was trimmed by 2 bases and V by 6 bases; bases with no gene match: 4. The CDR3 totals 14 residues. The CDR3 region has the DNA TGTGCCAGCAGCTATAGCGGGGGACAAGAGACCCAGTACTTC. It codes for CASSYSGGQETQYF.